Listed here is a single T cell receptor beta chain. Other DNA sequences within the sample encode an identical CDR3. The data were obtained in a study of blood T cell repertoires in COVID-19. Study summary: PBMCs, B-cell-depleted T cells, or T cells were the source of the cDNA or gDNA that made up the material.

This CDR3 has 15 amino acids. Germline CDR1 and CDR2: LNHDA and SQIVND (reference sequence). V was cut by 7 bases and J by 2 bases, with 16 bases left in between. Original handling: Reference gene primer amplification gave nucleated cell count estimates. Profiled with immunoSEQ multiplex PCR; TCRdb holds only in-frame clones, not every one. V, J and clone size reflect that table, while D and trimming were determined from the DNA. In the table there are 150,000 to 200,000 clones, roughly nine tenths of which are singletons. The origin of this receptor is a woman between 70 and 85 years old with acute or convalescent COVID-19. This chain connects TRBV19 to TRBJ2-3; D might be TRBD2 (6 bases). The sequencing sample was made of peripheral blood. In DNA form, the CDR3 reads TGTGCCAGTAAGGAGGGGTCCCCCTTCACAGATACGCAGTATTTT. Its translation is CASKEGSPFTDTQYF.